These 28 T cell receptor beta chains were all obtained from the same sample, sequenced in a study of response to subunit inactivated influenza vaccine. TCRdb reprocessed the RT-PCR reads with MiXCR, giving one entry per CDR3 protein. The sample consists of some 640,000 distinct CDR3 sequences, approximately 14% of them appearing once. Sequenced here: PBMCs from blood, sampled about 14 days before vaccination. Receptors were obtained from a middle-aged man who received an inactivated influenza vaccine.

In this sample, this clonotype turned up a few times. The CDR3 sequence: CASSLASGSQYEQYF. The DNA of the CDR3 is TGTGCCAGCAGCTTAGCGAGCGGGAGTCAGTACGAGCAGTACTTC. The V call is TRBV7-2, the J call TRBJ2-7; TRBD2 matches 8 bases. CDR1 and CDR2 (germline): SGHTA, FQGNSA. J gave up 4 bases and V 0 bases, and 5 bases lay outside the gene matches. This CDR3 has 15 amino acids.

The rearrangement links TRBV12-3 or TRBV12-4 to TRBJ1-5; TRBD1 matches at 7 bases. The ends lost 3 bases at V and 6 bases at J; junction bases unmatched: 5. This CDR3 has 14 amino acids. The CDR3 coding sequence is TGTGCCAGCAGTTTCCCCCCAGGGGGTCAGCCCCAGCATTTT. It translates to CASSFPPGGQPQHF.

As to this clonotype: This may be a read error: a much more frequent sequence differs by one nucleotide. V and J are TRBV28 and TRBJ2-5; D is possibly TRBD1 (6 bases). Germline assignment: CDR1 MDHEN and CDR2 SYDVKM. CDR3 length: 13 amino acids. Trimming took off 4 bases at V and 4 bases at J, with 10 bases between the two ends. The CDR3 DNA sequence: TGTGCCAGCAGTTGGATGGGGGCAGAGACCCAGTACTTC. Protein sequence: CASSWMGAETQYF.

This clonotype was seen a handful of times. The CDR3 sequence: CASSETLAGKDTQYF. The CDR3 region has the DNA TGCGCCAGCAGCGAAACCCTAGCGGGGAAAGATACGCAGTATTTT. This sequence joins TRBV5-1 and TRBJ2-3; 9 bases align to TRBD2. This CDR3 region has 15 residues. The trim removed 4 bases at V and 5 bases at J, leaving 8 bases unmatched. CDR1 SGHRS and CDR2 YFSETQ come from the germline V gene.

This chain links TRBV12-3 or TRBV12-4 with TRBJ2-6; 9 bases fit TRBD1. V lost 6 bases and J lost 0; bases outside the gene matches: 9. CDR3 length: 18 residues. CDR3 in amino acids: CASSPSGTGPSGANVLTF. For the CDR3, the DNA is TGTGCCAGCAGCCCTTCCGGGACAGGGCCCTCTGGGGCCAACGTCCTGACTTTC.

This clonotype was recorded a few times. The chain is built from TRBV18 and TRBJ2-1; 10 nucleotides align to TRBD2. V shed 3 bases and J 6 bases; nucleotides not matched to a gene: 17. The CDR3 loop spans 19 amino acids. Germline CDR1 is KGHSH and CDR2 is LQKENI. The CDR3 nucleotides read TGTGCCAGCTCACCCCCGGTTGGACGGCTAGCGGGAGAGATCAATGAGCAGTTCTTC. The encoded protein is CASSPPVGRLAGEINEQFF. The full variable domain, completed using reference TRBV18 and TRBJ2-1, is NAGVMQNPRHLVRRRGQEARLRCSPMKGHSHVYWYRQLPEEGLKFMVYLQKENIIDESGMPKERFSAEFPKEGPSILRIQQVVRGDSAAYFCASSPPVGRLAGEINEQFFGPGTRLTVL.

There are a few counts of this clonotype. The chain recombines TRBV28 with TRBJ2-7, with 7 bases that match TRBD1. This CDR3 is built from 12 residues. Germline lookup yields CDR1 MDHEN and CDR2 SYDVKM. V was clipped by 7 bases and J by 3 bases; unmatched bases: 3. The CDR3 nucleotides are TGTGCCAGCACAGGGGGTTACTACGAGCAGTACTTC. Its protein is CASTGGYYEQYF. Full variable domain (outside the CDR3, taken from reference TRBV28 and TRBJ2-7): DVKVTQSSRYLVKRTGEKVFLECVQDMDHENMFWYRQDPGLGLRLIYFSYDVKMKEKGDIPEGYSVSREKKERFSLILESASTNQTSMYLCASTGGYYEQYFGPGTRLTVT.

This clonotype has more than one count but fewer than ten. This rearrangement joins TRBV29-1 to TRBJ2-2; 7 nucleotides match TRBD2. Unmatched junction bases numbered 7, after V lost 4 bases and J lost 5 bases. Germline V CDR1 and CDR2: SQVTM, ANQGSEA. The CDR3 spans 14 residues. CDR3 sequence reads: CSVAAGVGTGELFF. CDR3 nucleotide sequence: TGCAGCGTTGCGGCGGGAGTCGGAACCGGGGAGCTGTTTTTT.

V is TRBV27 and J is TRBJ2-3; D is possibly TRBD2 (6 bases). The V gene's germline CDR1 is MNHEY and CDR2 SMNVEV (reference sequence). The CDR3 has 14 amino acids. Deletions cut 8 bases from V and 4 bases from J, with 16 bases between. CDR3: CASGGLLSSDTQYF. The CDR3 nucleotides are TGTGCCAGCGGGGGACTCCTCAGTTCAGATACGCAGTATTTT.

The chain employs TRBV28 and TRBJ2-3; TRBD2 matches at 7 bases. Germline CDR1 MDHEN, CDR2 SYDVKM. The CDR3 consists of 14 residues. V lost 8 bases, J lost 1 base, and 6 bases stayed unmatched. The CDR3 loop is CASLSLAGTDTQYF. CDR3 DNA sequence: TGTGCCAGCCTTAGTCTAGCGGGCACAGATACGCAGTATTTT.

This clonotype was observed a few times. V usage is TRBV6-2 or TRBV6-3 and J usage is TRBJ2-4, with 9 bases matching TRBD1. The CDR3 is 18 amino acids. Germline V gene data show CDR1 as MNHEY and CDR2 as SVGEGT. V shed 0 bases and J 0 bases; nucleotides not matched to a gene: 6. CDR3 amino acids: CASSYSIGQGQAKNIQYF. CDR3 coding DNA: TGTGCCAGCAGTTACTCGATAGGACAGGGGCAAGCCAAAAACATTCAGTACTTC.

This clonotype was detected a few times. The rearrangement joins TRBV2 to TRBJ1-4; D ambiguous. Germline V gene lookup returns CDR1 SNHLY and CDR2 FYNNEI. V gave up 8 bases and J gave up 3 bases, with 25 bases separating them. The CDR3 length is 18 residues. The CDR3 DNA sequence: TGTGCCAGCCGACGGCAGGTAGACCTTCGGACTTCTAATGAAAAACTGTTTTTT. It codes for CASRRQVDLRTSNEKLFF.

This clonotype was recorded a few times. J is TRBJ2-1 and V is TRBV5-1, with D uncertain. CDR3 length: 14 amino acids. Germline-derived CDR1 and CDR2 are SGHRS and YFSETQ. V was pared by 1 base and J by 6 bases, with 11 bases between. The CDR3 DNA reads as TGCGCCAGCAGCTTGAAATTGGGGATCAATGAGCAGTTCTTC. It codes for CASSLKLGINEQFF. The entire variable domain, with the rest obtained from reference TRBV5-1 and TRBJ2-1, is as follows: KAGVTQTPRYLIKTRGQQVTLSCSPISGHRSVSWYQQTPGQGLQFLFEYFSETQRNKGNFPGRFSGRQFSNSRSEMNVSTLELGDSALYLCASSLKLGINEQFFGPGTRLTVL.

CDR3 sequence reads: CATSHREVATQYF. For the CDR3, the DNA is TGTGCCACCAGCCACAGGGAGGTAGCGACCCAGTACTTC. This chain uses TRBV24-1 with TRBJ2-5; the D gene could be TRBD1 or TRBD2 (6 bases each). CDR1 and CDR2 from the germline V gene are KGHDR and SFDVKD. V lost 7 bases to trimming and J lost 7 bases, with 15 bases between them. The CDR3 extends over 13 amino acids.

This clonotype was observed at least ten times. V usage is TRBV9 and J usage is TRBJ2-3; D is uncertain. The V gene's germline CDR1 is SGDLS and CDR2 YYNGEE. This CDR3 region has 11 residues. Trimming took 4 bases from V and 6 from J, leaving 6 bases between them. The CDR3, as DNA: TGTGCCAGCAGCACCGATGATACGCAGTATTTT. Its protein is CASSTDDTQYF.

Only a few counts were recorded for this clonotype. The chain couples TRBV10-3 to TRBJ2-1; 9 bases agree with TRBD2. V was clipped by 10 bases and J by 5 bases; unmatched bases: 3. CDR3 length: 12 residues. CDR1 and CDR2 (germline): ENHRY, SYGVKD. DNA of the CDR3: TGTGCCACCAAGCGGGGGGACAATGAGCAGTTCTTC. Translated, it gives CATKRGDNEQFF.

The chain has TRBV7-9 and TRBJ2-3; possible D gene TRBD2, 6 bases. The CDR3 length is 14 residues. V was trimmed by 5 bases and J by 6 bases, leaving 15 bases between them. The germline CDR1 and CDR2 sequences are SEHNR and FQNEAQ (reference sequence). CDR3 sequence (DNA): TGTGCCAGCAGCCGACTAGACCAACCGGATACGCAGTATTTT. As protein: CASSRLDQPDTQYF.

This clonotype was seen many times. The chain recombines TRBV29-1 with TRBJ2-5; D gene unclear. V lost 6 bases to trimming and J lost 2 bases, with 13 bases between them. The CDR3 contains 13 residues. Germline-derived CDR1 and CDR2 are SQVTM and ANQGSEA. The CDR3 DNA sequence: TGCAGCGTCGCTGGGTTTAGGCAAGAGACCCAGTACTTC. Its protein is CSVAGFRQETQYF.

This clonotype has more than one count but fewer than ten. The chain employs TRBV19 and TRBJ2-7; 11 bases agree with TRBD1. Germline V gene sequence: CDR1 LNHDA, CDR2 SQIVND (reference sequence). With 10 bases clipped from V and 3 bases from J, the junction kept 8 bases outside the gene matches. The CDR3 contains 14 residues. CDR3 amino acids: CATSPGTGGYEQYF. The CDR3, as DNA: TGTGCCACTTCCCCCGGGACAGGGGGCTACGAGCAGTACTTC.

This clonotype occurred many times. The rearrangement links TRBV9 to TRBJ2-1, with TRBD2 identical over 10 bases. The CDR3 loop spans 17 amino acids. Germline V gene sequence: CDR1 SGDLS, CDR2 YYNGEE. The V gene end was trimmed by 0 bases and the J gene end by 5 bases; junction bases not matched to a gene: 8. The CDR3 here is CASSVEAGGRADNEQFF. CDR3 DNA: TGTGCCAGCAGCGTAGAAGCGGGGGGGCGGGCTGACAATGAGCAGTTCTTC.

The rearrangement joins TRBV4-1 to TRBJ1-4; maybe TRBD1 (5 bases). V dropped 2 bases and J dropped 0 bases, with 7 bases sitting between them. Germline V gene sequence: CDR1 MGHRA, CDR2 YSYEKL. The CDR3 totals 15 residues. In DNA form, the CDR3 reads TGCGCCAGCAGCCAACGACAGTCAACTAATGAAAAACTGTTTTTT. Amino acids: CASSQRQSTNEKLFF.

This clonotype was picked up a small number of times. This sequence joins TRBV6-2 or TRBV6-3 and TRBJ2-1; 12 nucleotides agree with TRBD2. From germline, CDR1 is MNHEY and CDR2 SVGEGT. This CDR3 is 21 amino acids long. Trimming took 5 bases from V and 0 from J; bases not matched to a gene: 17. In nucleotides, the CDR3 is TGTGCCAGCAGTCGAGGGCCCCGGACTAGCGGGATCCCGAGCTCCTACAATGAGCAGTTCTTC. Translated: CASSRGPRTSGIPSSYNEQFF.

The table lists this clonotype with many counts. This chain links TRBV4-2 with TRBJ2-5; 8 nucleotides line up with TRBD2. From germline, CDR1 is LGHNA and CDR2 YNFKEQ. The CDR3 length is 18 residues. J gave up 4 bases and V 0 bases, and 13 bases lay outside the gene matches. The CDR3 region is CASSQDRFYGRARETQYF. In DNA form, the CDR3 reads TGTGCCAGCAGCCAAGATAGGTTTTACGGGAGGGCCCGAGAGACCCAGTACTTC.

In its sample, this clonotype was seen once. The chain couples TRBV13 to TRBJ1-1; a possible D gene is TRBD1 (6 bases). Looked up from germline, CDR1 is PRHDT and CDR2 is FYEKMQ (reference sequence). V lost 10 bases and J 3 bases, leaving 12 bases between the germline ends. The CDR3 has 12 residues. CDR3 in DNA: TGTGCCACCATCCCAGGGGACACTGAAGCTTTCTTT. Protein product: CATIPGDTEAFF.

V and J are TRBV9 and TRBJ2-1, with TRBD2 matching 10 bases. Germline V CDR1 and CDR2: SGDLS, YYNGEE. V dropped 0 bases and J dropped 9; count of bases not matched to a gene: 9. This CDR3 contains 16 residues. Written as DNA, the CDR3 is TGTGCCAGCAGCGTAGGGTCTAGCGGGAGCGTCGGTGAGCAGTTCTTC. This translates into CASSVGSSGSVGEQFF.

The rearrangement links TRBV10-2 to TRBJ2-7, with D perhaps matching TRBD1 (5 bases). V was clipped by 4 bases and J by 5 bases, with 12 bases between them. This CDR3 comprises 13 residues. The germline CDR1 and CDR2 sequences are WSHSY and SAAADI. This CDR3 is CASSGAGIHEQYF. As DNA, the CDR3 is TGCGCCAGCAGTGGGGCAGGGATCCACGAGCAGTACTTC.

This chain uses TRBV20-1 with TRBJ1-5, with 7 nucleotides matching TRBD1. The CDR3 is made up of 16 amino acids. With 1 base clipped from V and 1 base from J, the junction kept 7 bases outside the gene matches. Germline assignment: CDR1 DFQATT and CDR2 SNEGSKA (reference sequence). The CDR3 DNA follows: TGCAGTGCTAGAGTCAGGGGGATAGGGAGCAATCAGCCCCAGCATTTT. It encodes CSARVRGIGSNQPQHF.

The table lists this clonotype with a few counts. The V call is TRBV12-3 or TRBV12-4, the J call TRBJ2-7; 7 bases map to TRBD1. The CDR3 runs 15 residues. V was clipped by 6 bases and J by 4 bases; unmatched bases: 12. The CDR3 protein is CASSEDRSTPYEQYF. The CDR3 DNA sequence: TGTGCCAGCAGCGAGGACAGGTCCACGCCTTACGAGCAGTACTTC.